The next 9 T cell receptor beta chains were all read from a single sample in a study of T and B cells in COVID-19 patients. BIOMED2 TRB-A/B primer pools were used in multiplex TRB PCR. TCRdb redid the calling of the multiplex PCR reads with MiXCR, one entry per CDR3 protein. This repertoire shows roughly 21,000 distinct CDR3 sequences, about 31% found once; its top ten account for 2% to 2.5%. Blood genomic DNA input for TRB amplification was about 240-550 ng. The sequencing input was blood. Receptors were obtained from a human donor who had recovered from COVID-19.

This rearrangement joins TRBV28 to TRBJ2-5; TRBD1 is a possible D gene (6 bases). CDR1 and CDR2 from the germline V gene are MDHEN and SYDVKM. This CDR3 spans 18 amino acids. V was pared by 6 bases and J by 2 bases, with 25 bases between. The CDR3: CASSNGYRGTGTQETQYF. For the CDR3, the DNA is TGTGCCAGCAGCAACGGTTACCGGGGTACAGGGACACAAGAGACCCAGTACTTC.

This sequence joins TRBV5-1 and TRBJ2-6, with 7 nucleotides matching TRBD1. The V and J ends lost 2 bases and 0 bases, in that order; junction bases with no gene match: 2. The CDR3 loop spans 16 amino acids. The germline gives CDR1 SGHRS, CDR2 YFSETQ. The CDR3 protein is CASSLQGLSGANVLTF. In nucleotides, the CDR3 is TGCGCCAGCAGCTTACAGGGGCTCTCTGGGGCCAACGTCCTGACTTTC.

In its sample, this clonotype was seen a few times. V and J are TRBV6-1 and TRBJ1-2; 9 bases map to TRBD1. The CDR3 loop spans 14 amino acids. Germline V gene data show CDR1 as MNHNS and CDR2 as SASEGT. The V segment lost 6 bases and the J segment 6 bases; nucleotides outside the gene matches: 8. The CDR3, as DNA: TGTGCCAGCAGGGGGACAGGGCGGGAGAATGGCTACACCTTC. Its protein product is CASRGTGRENGYTF.

The chain combines TRBV29-1 with TRBJ2-1; 11 bases line up with TRBD1. The ends lost 7 bases at V and 4 bases at J; junction bases unmatched: 3. This CDR3 has 13 residues. Germline V gene sequence: CDR1 SQVTM, CDR2 ANQGSEA. CDR3 region: CSGGTGGYNEQFF. The CDR3 DNA is TGCAGCGGCGGGACAGGGGGATACAATGAGCAGTTCTTC.

In regard to this clonotype: A junction boundary mismatches the germline segment, possibly from a read error. The chain is built from TRBV12-3 or TRBV12-4 and TRBJ1-5, with TRBD1 as a possible D gene (5 bases). The CDR3 extends over 13 amino acids. The CDR3 DNA reads as TGTGCCAGCATCCCTACGGGGGATCAACCCCAGCATTTT. Protein sequence: CASIPTGDQPQHF.

As for this clonotype: Relative to the germline gene, one junction end is altered; a read error may explain this. The chain has TRBV5-5 and TRBJ2-3, with 8 bases that match TRBD2. Germline V CDR1 and CDR2: SGHKS, YYEKEE (reference sequence). The length of the CDR3 is 17 residues. The DNA for the CDR3 is TGCGCCAGCAGCTTGGAGGGACTAGGGGCTAGCACAGATACGCAGTATTTT. It is translated as CASSLEGLGASTDTQYF.

The table lists this clonotype with a few counts. V gene TRBV6-1 combines with J gene TRBJ1-2, with 11 positions matching TRBD1. Germline V gene lookup returns CDR1 MNHNS and CDR2 SASEGT. The V and J ends lost 2 bases and 4 bases, in that order; junction bases with no gene match: 6. CDR3 length equals 16 residues. The DNA for the CDR3 is TGTGCCAGCAGTGAACCCGGGACAGGGGGAATCTATGGCTACACCTTC. Its protein product is CASSEPGTGGIYGYTF.

The sample holds a few counts of this clonotype. This sequence joins TRBV18 and TRBJ1-1, with D unclear. The CDR3 is 13 amino acids. The V end lost 8 bases, the J end lost 0 bases, and 10 bases lay between the germline ends. The germline V gene encodes CDR1 KGHSH and CDR2 LQKENI. In DNA form, the CDR3 reads TGTGCCAGCCGGCCGGGGATGAACACTGAAGCTTTCTTT. Its translation: CASRPGMNTEAFF. The full variable domain, completed using reference TRBV18 and TRBJ1-1, is NAGVMQNPRHLVRRRGQEARLRCSPMKGHSHVYWYRQLPEEGLKFMVYLQKENIIDESGMPKERFSAEFPKEGPSILRIQQVVRGDSAAYFCASRPGMNTEAFFGQGTRLTVV.

The rearrangement uses TRBV6-6 and TRBJ1-2, with TRBD1 identical over 9 bases. The J segment lost 6 bases and the V segment lost 4 bases, leaving 6 bases of the junction unmatched. This CDR3 contains 14 residues. Germline V gene lookup returns CDR1 MNHNY and CDR2 SVGAGI (reference sequence). CDR3: CASSWLTGGDGYTF. CDR3 DNA: TGTGCCAGCAGTTGGCTAACAGGGGGCGATGGCTACACCTTC.